This record looks at one T cell receptor beta chain sequence and its context. Its antigen is currently unknown. This sample is drawn from a study of T cell responses to AZD1222 COVID-19 vaccine. Points from the study as a whole: Every sample of the repertoires postdated the peak T cell response.

Only in-frame clones appear in the TCRdb table, and some are missing; sequencing was by immunoSEQ multiplex PCR. The sample contains about 170,000 clones, roughly 92% of which appear only once. V was pared by 1 base and J by 8 bases, with 14 bases between. Germline assignment: CDR1 LNHNV and CDR2 YYDKDF (reference sequence). This CDR3 spans 15 amino acids. V and J are TRBV15 and TRBJ1-4; TRBD1 might be the D (5 bases). This TCR was recovered from an adult in good health. Here the sequenced sample was peripheral blood, taken on day 0 of AZD1222 vaccination. The CDR3 DNA follows: TGTGCCACCAGCAGAGGCTCGGGGCTGGGAGAAAAACTGTTTTTT. Residues: CATSRGSGLGEKLFF.